This entry lists 8 T cell receptor beta chains sequenced from one sample in a study of beta chain features in type 1 diabetes. Reverse transcription of all isolated RNA meant that expressed TCRB transcripts were sequenced. Method: immunoSEQ multiplex PCR; TCRdb's copy keeps in-frame clones and lacks some. The profile shows 400,000 or so clones, 8.5% to 10% of them singletons. No antigens are known for them. Notes on the study in general: All four CD4+ subsets of Type 1 diabetes patients contained TCRB CDR3s that were moderately but significantly shorter.

Sequenced input: central memory CD4+ T cells from blood. These receptors all come from a man aged 25 to 45 with type 1 diabetes.

The sample holds a few counts of this clone. The V gene is TRBV27, the J gene TRBJ2-3, with D tentatively TRBD1 (6 bases). V was shortened by 3 bases and J by 2 bases, with 12 bases between the two germline ends. The length of the CDR3 is 15 residues. CDR1 is MNHEY, CDR2 SMNVEV, per germline (reference sequence). As DNA, the CDR3 is TGTGCCAGCAGTTTTTGGGGGCGCTCCACAGATACGCAGTATTTT. Its protein is CASSFWGRSTDTQYF.

This clone was counted at least ten times. CDR3 sequence reads: CATSRGYSSYEQYF. In nucleotides, the CDR3 is TGTGCCACCAGCAGAGGATACAGCTCCTACGAGCAGTACTTC. The chain recombines TRBV15 with TRBJ2-7; D call uncertain. The germline gives CDR1 LNHNV, CDR2 YYDKDF (reference sequence). V lost 1 base, J lost 0 bases, and 7 bases lay in between. This CDR3 spans 14 amino acids.

This clone was observed a few times. DNA of the CDR3: TGTGCCAGCAGTTACAGGGAGTATGGCACTGAAGCTTTCTTT. Its translation is CASSYREYGTEAFF. This chain links TRBV27 with TRBJ1-1; a possible D gene is TRBD1 (6 bases). V gave up 4 bases and J gave up 4 bases, with 13 bases separating them. The CDR3 consists of 14 residues. Germline lookup yields CDR1 MNHEY and CDR2 SMNVEV (reference sequence).

This clone has only a few counts. The V call is TRBV18, the J call TRBJ2-1; 11 positions agree with TRBD1. Germline V gene data show CDR1 as KGHSH and CDR2 as LQKENI. CDR3 length: 16 amino acids. V lost 0 bases to trimming and J lost 3 bases; unmatched junction nucleotides: 1. CDR3 region: CASSPPGTGGYNEQFF. Written as DNA, the CDR3 is TGTGCCAGCTCACCACCCGGGACAGGGGGCTACAATGAGCAGTTCTTC.

As to this clone: The germline gene is not matched at one end of the junction; a read error may be the cause. J is TRBJ2-1 and V is TRBV11-2; a weak D match, TRBD2 (6 bases). The V gene's germline CDR1 is SGHAT and CDR2 FQNNGV. This CDR3 has 13 residues. The CDR3 sequence is CASSQEWREEQFF. The DNA for the CDR3 is TGCGCCAGCAGCCAAGAGTGGAGGGAAGAGCAGTTCTTC.

This clone came up many times. This chain links TRBV23-1 with TRBJ1-1; D is unclear. TRBV23-1 is an ORF; its function is uncertain. The CDR3 is 17 amino acids. Trimming removed 10 bases at V and 0 bases at J, with 24 bases between. CDR3 sequence (DNA): TGCGCCACCAAAGTTCCGGTTGGGCGTGCGATGAACACTGAAGCTTTCTTT. It yields the protein CATKVPVGRAMNTEAFF.

This clone was detected many times. V gene TRBV2 combines with J gene TRBJ1-2; perhaps TRBD1 as D (5 bases). V was cut by 6 bases and J by 5 bases, with 16 bases left in between. The CDR3 is 14 amino acids. Germline loops: CDR1 SNHLY, CDR2 FYNNEI. The CDR3: CASSGQGTEYGYTF. The CDR3, as DNA: TGTGCCAGCAGCGGCCAGGGTACCGAATATGGCTACACCTTC. The full variable domain, in which reference TRBV2 and TRBJ1-2 provide the parts outside the CDR3, is EPEVTQTPSHQVTQMGQEVILRCVPISNHLYFYWYRQILGQKVEFLVSFYNNEISEKSEIFDDQFSVERPDGSNFTLKIRSTKLEDSAMYFCASSGQGTEYGYTFGSGTRLTVV.

The chain uses TRBV29-1 and TRBJ2-3; D remains unclear. The germline V gene has CDR1 SQVTM and CDR2 ANQGSEA. The CDR3 covers 12 residues. V lost 5 bases, J lost 3 bases, and 9 bases lay in between. CDR3 sequence reads: CSVNGYTDTQYF. For the CDR3, the DNA is TGCAGCGTTAATGGGTATACAGATACGCAGTATTTT.